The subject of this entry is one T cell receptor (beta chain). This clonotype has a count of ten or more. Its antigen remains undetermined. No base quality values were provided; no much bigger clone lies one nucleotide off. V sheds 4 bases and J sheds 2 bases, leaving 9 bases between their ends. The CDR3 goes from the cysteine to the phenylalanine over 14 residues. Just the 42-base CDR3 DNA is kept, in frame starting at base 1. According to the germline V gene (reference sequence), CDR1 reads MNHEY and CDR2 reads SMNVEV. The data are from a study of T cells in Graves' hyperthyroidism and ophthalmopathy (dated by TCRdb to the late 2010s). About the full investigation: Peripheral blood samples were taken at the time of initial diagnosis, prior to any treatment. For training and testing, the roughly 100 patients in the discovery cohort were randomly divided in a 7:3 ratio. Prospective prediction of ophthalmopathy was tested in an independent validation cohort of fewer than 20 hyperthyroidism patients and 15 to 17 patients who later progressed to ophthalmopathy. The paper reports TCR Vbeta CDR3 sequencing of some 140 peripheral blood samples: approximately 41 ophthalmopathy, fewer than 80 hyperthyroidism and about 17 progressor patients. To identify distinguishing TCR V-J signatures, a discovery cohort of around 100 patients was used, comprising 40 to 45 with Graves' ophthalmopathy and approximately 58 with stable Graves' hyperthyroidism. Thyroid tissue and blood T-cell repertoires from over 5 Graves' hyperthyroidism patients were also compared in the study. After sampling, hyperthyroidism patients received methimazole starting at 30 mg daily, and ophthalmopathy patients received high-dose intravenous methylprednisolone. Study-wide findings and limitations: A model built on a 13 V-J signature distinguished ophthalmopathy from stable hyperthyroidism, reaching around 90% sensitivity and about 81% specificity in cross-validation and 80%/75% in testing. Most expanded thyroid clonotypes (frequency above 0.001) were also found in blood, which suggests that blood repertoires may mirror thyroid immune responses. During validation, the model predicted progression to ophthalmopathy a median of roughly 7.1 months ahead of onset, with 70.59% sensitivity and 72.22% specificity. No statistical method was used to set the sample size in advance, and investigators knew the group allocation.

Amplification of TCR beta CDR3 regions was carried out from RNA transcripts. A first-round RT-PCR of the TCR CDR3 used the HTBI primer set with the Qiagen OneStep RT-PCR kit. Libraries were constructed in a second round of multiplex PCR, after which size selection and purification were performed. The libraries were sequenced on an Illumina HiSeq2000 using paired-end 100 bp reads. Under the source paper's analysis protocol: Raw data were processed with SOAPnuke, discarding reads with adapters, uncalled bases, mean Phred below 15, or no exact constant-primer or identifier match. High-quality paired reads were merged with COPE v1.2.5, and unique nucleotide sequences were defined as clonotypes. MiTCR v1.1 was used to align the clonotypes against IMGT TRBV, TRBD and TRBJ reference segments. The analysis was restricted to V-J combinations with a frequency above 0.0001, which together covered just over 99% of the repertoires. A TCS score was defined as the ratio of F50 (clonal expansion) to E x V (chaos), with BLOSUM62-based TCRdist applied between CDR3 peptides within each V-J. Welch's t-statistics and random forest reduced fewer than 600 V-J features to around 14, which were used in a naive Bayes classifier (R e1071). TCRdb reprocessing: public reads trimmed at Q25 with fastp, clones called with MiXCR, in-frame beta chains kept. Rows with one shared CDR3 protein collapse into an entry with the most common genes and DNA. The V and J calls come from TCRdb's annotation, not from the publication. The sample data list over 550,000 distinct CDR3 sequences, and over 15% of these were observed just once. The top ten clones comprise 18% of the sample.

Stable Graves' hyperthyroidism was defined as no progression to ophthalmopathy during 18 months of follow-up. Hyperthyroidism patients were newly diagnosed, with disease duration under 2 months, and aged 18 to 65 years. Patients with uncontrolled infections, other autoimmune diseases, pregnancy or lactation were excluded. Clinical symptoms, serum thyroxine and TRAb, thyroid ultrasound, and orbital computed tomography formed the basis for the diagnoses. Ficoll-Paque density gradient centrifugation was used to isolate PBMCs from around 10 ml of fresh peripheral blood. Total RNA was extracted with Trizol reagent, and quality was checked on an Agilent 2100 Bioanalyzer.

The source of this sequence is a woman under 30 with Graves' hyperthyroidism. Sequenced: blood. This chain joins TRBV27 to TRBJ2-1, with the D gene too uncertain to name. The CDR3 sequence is CASSSGFPYNEQFF. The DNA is TGTGCCAGCAGTTCTGGGTTTCCCTACAATGAGCAGTTCTTC.